Given below is one T cell receptor beta chain in context. This record comes from a study of blood T cell repertoires in COVID-19. Turning to the study itself: COVID-19 samples, acute and convalescent, were from the United States, Italy and Spain. PBMCs, B-cell-depleted T cells, or T cells provided the cDNA or gDNA that made up the material.

This CDR3 comprises 14 residues. CDR1 is SGHTA, CDR2 FQGNSA, per germline. V lost 3 bases to trimming and J lost 9 bases; unmatched junction nucleotides: 6. In the original workflow: Researchers report that nucleated cell counts were estimated from reference gene primer amplification. Assay used: immunoSEQ multiplex PCR; TCRdb lists only in-frame clones, some missing. V and J calls and clone size are as listed in that table; D and trimming were resolved from the DNA. The sample has 140,000 or so clones; 85% to 90% are singletons. This sequence joins TRBV7-2 and TRBJ2-1, with 9 bases matching TRBD2. Sequencing was done on a sample of peripheral blood. This sequence was found in a woman of 80 years or more with acute or convalescent COVID-19. CDR3 coding DNA: TGTGCCAGCAGCTTGAGTAGCGGGGGAGGTGAGCAGTTCTTC. Its protein is CASSLSSGGGEQFF. Using reference TRBV7-2 and TRBJ2-1 for the parts outside the CDR3, the full variable domain is GAGVSQSPSNKVTEKGKDVELRCDPISGHTALYWYRQSLGQGLEFLIYFQGNSAPDKSGLPSDRFSAERTGGSVSTLTIQRTQQEDSAVYLCASSLSSGGGEQFFGPGTRLTVL.